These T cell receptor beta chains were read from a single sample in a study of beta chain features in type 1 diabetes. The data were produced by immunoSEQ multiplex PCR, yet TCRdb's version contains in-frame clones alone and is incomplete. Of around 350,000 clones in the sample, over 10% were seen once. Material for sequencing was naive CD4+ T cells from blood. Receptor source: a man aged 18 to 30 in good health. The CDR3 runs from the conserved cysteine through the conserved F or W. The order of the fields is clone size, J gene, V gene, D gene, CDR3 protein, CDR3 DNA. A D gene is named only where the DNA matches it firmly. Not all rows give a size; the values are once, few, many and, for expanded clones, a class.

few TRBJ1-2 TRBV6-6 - CASSYREDGYGYTF TGTGCCAGCAGTTACAGGGAGGATGGGTATGGCTACACCTTC
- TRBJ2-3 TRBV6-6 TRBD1 CASRDRGRTDTQYF TGTGCCAGCAGGGACAGGGGTCGGACAGATACGCAGTATTTT
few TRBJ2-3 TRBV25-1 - CASSQTSDSRSTDTQYF TGTGCCAGCAGTCAGACTTCGGATAGCCGTAGCACAGATACGCAGTATTTT
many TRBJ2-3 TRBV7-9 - CASNRGDTQYF TGTGCCAGCAATAGGGGTGATACGCAGTATTTT
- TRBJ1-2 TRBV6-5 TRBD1 CASARQGIGYTF TGTGCCAGCGCCAGACAGGGTATTGGTTACACCTTC
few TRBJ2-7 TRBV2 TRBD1 CASRRQGIWDEQYF TGTGCCAGCAGGAGACAGGGGATTTGGGACGAGCAGTACTTC
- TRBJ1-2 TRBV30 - CACHDGDGYTF TGTGCCTGCCATGACGGGGATGGCTACACCTTC
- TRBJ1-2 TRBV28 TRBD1 CASSTPTGGGGYGYTF TGTGCCAGCAGTACCCCGACAGGGGGCGGTGGATATGGCTACACCTTC
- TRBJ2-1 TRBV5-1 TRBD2 CASSPRRGGTDNEQFF TGCGCCAGCAGCCCGCGACGGGGGGGGACTGACAATGAGCAGTTCTTC
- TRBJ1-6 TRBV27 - CASSLKGVARSPLHF TGTGCCAGCAGTTTAAAAGGGGTGGCTCGTTCACCCCTCCACTTT
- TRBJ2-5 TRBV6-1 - CASSVAGRETQYF TGTGCCAGCAGTGTGGCGGGACGAGAGACCCAGTACTTC
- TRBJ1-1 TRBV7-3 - CASSSQENTEAFF TGTGCCAGCAGCTCCCAGGAGAACACTGAAGCTTTCTTT
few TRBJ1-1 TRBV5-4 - CASSARLGNTEAFF TGTGCCAGCAGCGCCCGACTCGGGAACACTGAAGCTTTCTTT
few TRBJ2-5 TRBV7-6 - CASSFIRQEETQYF TGTGCCAGCAGCTTCATCCGACAGGAGGAGACCCAGTACTTC
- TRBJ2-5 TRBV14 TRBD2 CASSQGKIAGGRTQYF TGTGCCAGCAGCCAAGGGAAGATAGCGGGGGGACGGACCCAGTACTTC
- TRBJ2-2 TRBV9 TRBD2 CASSMTSGGAGELFF TGTGCCAGCAGCATGACTAGCGGGGGGGCCGGGGAGCTGTTTTTT
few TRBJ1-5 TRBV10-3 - CAISESREGNQPQHF TGTGCCATCAGTGAGTCGCGGGAGGGCAATCAGCCCCAGCATTTT
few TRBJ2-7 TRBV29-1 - CSVEMGQRVSYEQYF TGCAGCGTTGAAATGGGCCAGCGGGTCTCCTACGAGCAGTACTTC
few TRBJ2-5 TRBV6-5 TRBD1 CASSLGQGAGETQYF TGTGCCAGCAGCTTGGGACAGGGGGCGGGTGAGACCCAGTACTTC
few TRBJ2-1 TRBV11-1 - CASSPPGGTENEQFF TGTGCCAGCAGCCCTCCCGGCGGGACGGAGAATGAGCAGTTCTTC
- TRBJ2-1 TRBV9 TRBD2 CASSVGLAGRYNEQFF TGTGCCAGCAGCGTAGGGCTAGCGGGGCGCTACAATGAGCAGTTCTTC
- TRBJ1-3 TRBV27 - CATRGGNENTIYF TGTGCCACCCGGGGGGGCAATGAAAACACCATATATTTT
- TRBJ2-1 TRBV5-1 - CASSSNYNEQFF TGCGCCAGCAGCTCAAATTACAATGAGCAGTTCTTC
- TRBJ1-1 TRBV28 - CASRGGDFLNTEAFF TGTGCCAGCAGGGGGGGGGACTTTCTGAACACTGAAGCTTTCTTT
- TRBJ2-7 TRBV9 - CASSVASGETYEQYF TGTGCCAGCAGCGTAGCCAGCGGTGAGACCTACGAGCAGTACTTC
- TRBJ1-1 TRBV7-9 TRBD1 CASSLRGRMAGGDTEAFF TGTGCCAGCAGCTTAAGGGGCCGTATGGCAGGGGGCGACACTGAAGCTTTCTTT
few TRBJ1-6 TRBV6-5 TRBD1 CASSYSDRAPLHF TGTGCCAGCAGTTACTCGGACAGGGCACCCCTCCACTTT
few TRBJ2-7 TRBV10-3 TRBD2 CAISPSGGYEQYF TGTGCCATCAGTCCTAGCGGGGGATACGAGCAGTACTTC
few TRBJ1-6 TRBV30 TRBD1 CALHRGRNSPLHF TGTGCCTTACACAGGGGAAGGAATTCACCCCTCCACTTT
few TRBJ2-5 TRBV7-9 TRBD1 CASSKPGQGIQETQYF TGTGCCAGCAGCAAACCGGGACAGGGGATTCAAGAGACCCAGTACTTC
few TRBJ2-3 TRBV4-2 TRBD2 CASSRVQRAGGLGDTQYF TGTGCCAGCAGCCGAGTCCAGCGGGCGGGAGGGCTTGGAGATACGCAGTATTTT
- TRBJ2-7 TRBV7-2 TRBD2 CASSLVGTSGSFNEQYF TGTGCCAGCAGCTTAGTTGGGACTAGCGGGAGCTTCAACGAGCAGTACTTC
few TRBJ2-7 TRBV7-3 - CASSIWGEYEQYF TGTGCCAGCAGCATTTGGGGCGAGTACGAGCAGTACTTC
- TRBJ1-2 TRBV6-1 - CASSEWRGRANYGYTF TGTGCCAGCAGTGAATGGCGGGGACGAGCTAACTATGGCTACACCTTC
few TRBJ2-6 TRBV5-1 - CASGRGAAGANVLTF TGCGCCAGCGGACGTGGGGCAGCTGGGGCCAACGTCCTGACTTTC
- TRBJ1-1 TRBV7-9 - CASRPGGLNTEAFF TGTGCCAGCAGGCCCGGGGGGCTTAACACTGAAGCTTTCTTT
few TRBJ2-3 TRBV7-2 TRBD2 CASSLVAGGVDTQYF TGTGCCAGCAGCTTAGTAGCGGGAGGTGTAGATACGCAGTATTTT
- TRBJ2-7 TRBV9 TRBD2 CASSPELAGGYEQYF TGTGCCAGCAGCCCAGAACTAGCGGGGGGGTACGAGCAGTACTTC
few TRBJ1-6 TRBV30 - CAWSVAAGRSPLHF TGTGCCTGGAGTGTAGCGGCCGGCCGATCACCCCTCCACTTT
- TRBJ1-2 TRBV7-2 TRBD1 CASSLGGTGGELYGYTF TGTGCCAGCAGCTTAGGTGGGACAGGGGGAGAGCTCTATGGCTACACCTTC